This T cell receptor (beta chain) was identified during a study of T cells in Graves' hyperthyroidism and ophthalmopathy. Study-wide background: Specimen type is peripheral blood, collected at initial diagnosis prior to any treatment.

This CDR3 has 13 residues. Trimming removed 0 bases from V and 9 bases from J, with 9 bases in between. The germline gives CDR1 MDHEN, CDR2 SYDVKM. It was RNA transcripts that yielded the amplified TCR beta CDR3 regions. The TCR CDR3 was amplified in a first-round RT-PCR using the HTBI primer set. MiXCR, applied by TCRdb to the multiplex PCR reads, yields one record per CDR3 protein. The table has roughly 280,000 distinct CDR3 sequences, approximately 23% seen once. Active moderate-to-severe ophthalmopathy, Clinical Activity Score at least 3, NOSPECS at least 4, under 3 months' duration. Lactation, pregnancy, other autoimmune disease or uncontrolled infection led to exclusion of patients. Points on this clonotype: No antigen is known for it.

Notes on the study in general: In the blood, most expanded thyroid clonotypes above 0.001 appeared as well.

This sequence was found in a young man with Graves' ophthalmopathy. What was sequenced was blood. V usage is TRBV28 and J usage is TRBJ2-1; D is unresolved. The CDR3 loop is CASSLWAKGEQFF. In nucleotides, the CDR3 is TGTGCCAGCAGTTTATGGGCAAAGGGTGAGCAGTTCTTC.